This T cell receptor (beta chain) was documented in a study of blood T cell repertoires in COVID-19. At the level of the study: COVID-19 samples collected from the United States, Italy and Spain covered acute and convalescent phases. PBMCs, B-cell-depleted T cells, or T cells were the source of the cDNA or gDNA that made up the material.

The authors' processing: How many nucleated cells were present was estimated from reference gene primer amplification. Sequencing used immunoSEQ multiplex PCR; TCRdb keeps in-frame clones, though not all of them. The V and J calls and clone size come from that table; D and trimming were worked out from the DNA. The sample shows more than 85,000 clones, 70% to 85% of them seen only once. The CDR3 has 14 amino acids. CDR1 MDHEN and CDR2 SYDVKM come from the germline V gene. The trim removed 3 bases at V and 7 bases at J, leaving 7 bases unmatched. This clonotype was sampled from a human donor in a cohort sampled during active COVID-19. This rearrangement joins TRBV28 to TRBJ1-2; TRBD1 matches at 8 bases. The sequenced material came from peripheral blood. The CDR3 sequence is CASSLSAGGGGYTF. The DNA of the CDR3 is TGTGCCAGCAGTTTGTCCGCAGGGGGCGGTGGCTACACCTTC.